The sequence of this TCR beta chain was determined in a study of tumor-infiltrating lymphocytes in primary liver carcinoma. The study co-extracted DNA and RNA from around 18-30 mg of unsorted bulk tissue. The CDR3 loop spans 14 amino acids. Trimming left V 6 bases short and J 4 bases short, with 12 bases between. Germline CDR1 reads LNHDA; CDR2 reads SQIVND (reference sequence). This clonotype has at least ten counts. cDNA specific to TCR beta was made from 500 ng of total RNA, with a constant-region primer employed for priming. It was through three nested multiplex PCR rounds of slightly modified ARM-PCR that TCR beta libraries arose. For roughly 10 cycles apiece, the opening two PCR rounds ran with TRBV1-TRBV30 forward primers and a C-beta reverse primer. Via MiXCR, TCRdb re-called the multiplex PCR reads, giving one row per CDR3 protein. The table records tens of thousands of distinct CDR3 sequences, about three quarters of them present only once.

Sequenced input: liver tumor tissue from sampling region 4. Subset here: tumor region T4, right-lateral pole. This TCR derives from a man between 40 and 49 years old with primary liver carcinoma and hepatitis B virus infection. The chain employs TRBV19 and TRBJ2-2; tentatively, D is TRBD2 (6 bases). CDR3 nucleotides: TGTGCCAGTAGGCCCGTCGGGGGCACCGGGGAGCTGTTTTTT. Protein: CASRPVGGTGELFF.